This TCR beta chain was recovered during a study of technical replicates of blood from a handful of donors. Germline V lookup: CDR1 GTSNPN, CDR2 SVGIG (reference sequence). The CDR3 has 11 amino acids. Trimming shortened V by 6 bases and J by 9 bases, and 12 bases separated the two germline ends. Produced via immunoSEQ multiplex PCR; TCRdb's table is partial and in-frame only. The repertoire holds about 75,000 clones, with roughly 89% as singletons. The TCR sequence derives from a human donor in good health. Some clones in this sample may be carry-over from other donors' samples. The sample comprised T cells isolated from PBMCs. The chain carries TRBV30 and TRBJ2-1, with a tentative D call TRBD2 (6 bases). As DNA, the CDR3 is TGTGCCTGCAAGGGACTTGGTGAGCAGTTCTTC. This codes for CACKGLGEQFF.